This note documents a single TCR beta chain sequence. Data came from immunoSEQ multiplex PCR; TCRdb stores just in-frame clones and leaves some out. The table lists roughly 150,000 clones, 75% to 90% of them singletons, with approximately 2.8% in the top ten. CDR1 is MDHEN and CDR2 is SYDVKM in the germline V gene. CDR3 length equals 18 residues. Trimming removed 3 bases at V and 0 bases at J, with 15 bases between. The data were obtained in a study of blood T cell repertoires in COVID-19. The TCR sequence derives from a woman aged 55-69 years with active COVID-19. The chain joins TRBV28 to TRBJ2-6; possibly TRBD1 for D (5 bases). Sequencing was carried out using peripheral blood. The CDR3 reads CASSFGRTLDSGANVLTF. Here the CDR3 DNA reads TGTGCCAGCAGTTTTGGTCGGACACTGGACTCTGGGGCCAACGTCCTGACTTTC. Looking up the rest from reference TRBV28 and TRBJ2-6 gives the full variable domain: DVKVTQSSRYLVKRTGEKVFLECVQDMDHENMFWYRQDPGLGLRLIYFSYDVKMKEKGDIPEGYSVSREKKERFSLILESASTNQTSMYLCASSFGRTLDSGANVLTFGAGSRLTVL.